The rows below give T cell receptor beta chains drawn from one sample of a study of blood T cell repertoires in COVID-19. This table comes from immunoSEQ multiplex PCR, and its TCRdb copy is limited to in-frame clones, with some not included. Among about 200,000 clones, 92% were seen once, and the ten largest hold around 1.2%. Sequencing was done on a sample of peripheral blood. The receptors were gathered from a man aged 30 to 45 with acute or convalescent COVID-19. Each CDR3 is given with its conserved first and last residue. D genes are given only for firm matches. Only some rows state a clone size, as once, few, many or a class for expanded clones.

v_gene: TRBV2
abundance: .
j_gene: TRBJ2-1
d_gene: .
CDR3nt: TGTGCCAGCAGAATGGAGGGCCCCGAGCAGTTCTTC
CDR3aa: CASRMEGPEQFF

v_gene: TRBV7-2
abundance: once
j_gene: TRBJ2-1
d_gene: .
CDR3nt: TGTGCCAGCAGCTTAGTTAGCGGACGAAACGATGAGCAGTTCTTC
CDR3aa: CASSLVSGRNDEQFF

v_gene: TRBV4-1
abundance: .
j_gene: TRBJ2-7
d_gene: TRBD1
CDR3nt: TGCGCCAGCAGCCAACGGACAGGAGTCTACGAGCAGTACTTC
CDR3aa: CASSQRTGVYEQYF

v_gene: TRBV5-1
abundance: .
j_gene: TRBJ2-7
d_gene: .
CDR3nt: TGCGCCAGCAGCTCCACAGGCCAGGGGAAGTACTTC
CDR3aa: CASSSTGQGKYF

v_gene: TRBV10-2
abundance: .
j_gene: TRBJ2-2
d_gene: TRBD1
CDR3nt: TGCGCCACCAGGGGACAGCAGAACACCGGGGAGCTGTTTTTT
CDR3aa: CATRGQQNTGELFF

v_gene: TRBV9
abundance: .
j_gene: TRBJ1-1
d_gene: .
CDR3nt: TGTGCCAGTGCTGGAGGGCTGATTGGAAACACTGAAGCTTTCTTT
CDR3aa: CASAGGLIGNTEAFF

v_gene: TRBV18
abundance: once
j_gene: TRBJ1-1
d_gene: .
CDR3nt: TGTGCCAGCTCACCCGGGACTGTGGAAGCTTTCTTT
CDR3aa: CASSPGTVEAFF

v_gene: TRBV19
abundance: .
j_gene: TRBJ2-1
d_gene: .
CDR3nt: TGTGCCAGTAGTAGCCGGGCCGGGGATGAGCAGTTCTTC
CDR3aa: CASSSRAGDEQFF

v_gene: TRBV18
abundance: .
j_gene: TRBJ2-7
d_gene: TRBD1
CDR3nt: TGTGCCAGCTCACCCCCCGGGACAGGGACCTACGAGCAGTACTTC
CDR3aa: CASSPPGTGTYEQYF

v_gene: TRBV7-3
abundance: .
j_gene: TRBJ2-3
d_gene: .
CDR3nt: TGTGCCAGCAGCTTAATTGGGGGCGGTTCGGATACGCAGTATTTT
CDR3aa: CASSLIGGGSDTQYF

v_gene: TRBV7-3
abundance: once
j_gene: TRBJ2-1
d_gene: .
CDR3nt: TGTGCCAGCAGCTTAGGCGGGGATGCCTACAATGAGCAGTTCTTC
CDR3aa: CASSLGGDAYNEQFF

v_gene: TRBV9
abundance: .
j_gene: TRBJ2-3
d_gene: TRBD2
CDR3nt: TGTGCCAGCAGCGGTAGCGGGGGGAATACGCAGTATTTT
CDR3aa: CASSGSGGNTQYF

v_gene: TRBV6-6
abundance: .
j_gene: TRBJ1-5
d_gene: .
CDR3nt: TGTGCCAGCAGTTACGGCAGGGGCAATCAGCCCCAGCATTTT
CDR3aa: CASSYGRGNQPQHF

v_gene: TRBV19
abundance: .
j_gene: TRBJ1-5
d_gene: TRBD1
CDR3nt: TGTGCCAGTAGTTCGACAGGGAATCAGCCCCAGCATTTT
CDR3aa: CASSSTGNQPQHF

v_gene: TRBV6-5
abundance: .
j_gene: TRBJ1-2
d_gene: TRBD1
CDR3nt: TGTGCCAGCATCAAAACGGGACAGGGGGGAAGTGGCTACACCTTC
CDR3aa: CASIKTGQGGSGYTF

v_gene: TRBV6-5
abundance: .
j_gene: TRBJ1-5
d_gene: .
CDR3nt: TGTGCCACCCATCCCCCGGGTGTCGGCAATCAGCCCCAGCATTTT
CDR3aa: CATHPPGVGNQPQHF

v_gene: TRBV9
abundance: .
j_gene: TRBJ2-3
d_gene: TRBD2
CDR3nt: TGTGCCAGCAGCGTAGCCCCGGGAGGTGGCACAGATACGCAGTATTTT
CDR3aa: CASSVAPGGGTDTQYF

v_gene: TRBV18
abundance: .
j_gene: TRBJ1-2
d_gene: .
CDR3nt: TGTGCCAGCTCCCACCCGTCAGGAGGCTACACCTTC
CDR3aa: CASSHPSGGYTF

v_gene: TRBV7-2
abundance: .
j_gene: TRBJ1-5
d_gene: .
CDR3nt: TGTGCCAGCAGCTTAGTTGTCAGGGGAAGTCAGCCCCAGCATTTT
CDR3aa: CASSLVVRGSQPQHF

v_gene: TRBV3-1/TRBV3-2
abundance: .
j_gene: TRBJ2-2
d_gene: .
CDR3nt: TGTGCCAGCAGCCCCCCGGGGGGCAGGGCCCACACCGGGGAGCTGTTTTTT
CDR3aa: CASSPPGGRAHTGELFF

v_gene: TRBV3-1/TRBV3-2
abundance: .
j_gene: TRBJ2-7
d_gene: .
CDR3nt: TGTGCCAGCAGCCAAGGACGTAGGCAGGGGAGCCGCGAGCAGTACTTC
CDR3aa: CASSQGRRQGSREQYF

v_gene: TRBV7-8
abundance: .
j_gene: TRBJ2-2
d_gene: .
CDR3nt: TGTGCCAGCAGCTTACAGCTGGGAAGGAGGACCGGGGAGCTGTTTTTT
CDR3aa: CASSLQLGRRTGELFF

v_gene: TRBV18
abundance: .
j_gene: TRBJ2-7
d_gene: .
CDR3nt: TGTGCCAGCTCACTAGGCCGGGACACCCCCTACGAGCAGTACTTC
CDR3aa: CASSLGRDTPYEQYF

v_gene: TRBV5-1
abundance: .
j_gene: TRBJ1-2
d_gene: TRBD1
CDR3nt: TGCGCCAGCAGCCGAACAGGGGCGAACCTTAACTATGGCTACACCTTC
CDR3aa: CASSRTGANLNYGYTF

v_gene: TRBV10-3
abundance: .
j_gene: TRBJ2-6
d_gene: .
CDR3nt: TGTGCCATCAGCGAAGGGGGGGGACTTGTAGCCAACGTCCTGACTTTC
CDR3aa: CAISEGGGLVANVLTF

v_gene: TRBV28
abundance: .
j_gene: TRBJ1-2
d_gene: .
CDR3nt: TGTGCCAGCAGTTCCCGGGGCTACACCTTC
CDR3aa: CASSSRGYTF

v_gene: TRBV5-1
abundance: once
j_gene: TRBJ2-2
d_gene: TRBD1
CDR3nt: TGCGCCAGCAGCTTGGCCGTGACAGGGGGGCCCACCGGGGAGCTGTTTTTT
CDR3aa: CASSLAVTGGPTGELFF

v_gene: TRBV19
abundance: .
j_gene: TRBJ2-5
d_gene: .
CDR3nt: TGTGCCAGTACCGATAGGGGGACCGAGGGAGAGACCCAGTACTTC
CDR3aa: CASTDRGTEGETQYF

v_gene: TRBV12-3/TRBV12-4
abundance: .
j_gene: TRBJ1-1
d_gene: .
CDR3nt: TGTGCCAGCAGTTTAGAGGGGCCAAGGGCTTTCTTT
CDR3aa: CASSLEGPRAFF